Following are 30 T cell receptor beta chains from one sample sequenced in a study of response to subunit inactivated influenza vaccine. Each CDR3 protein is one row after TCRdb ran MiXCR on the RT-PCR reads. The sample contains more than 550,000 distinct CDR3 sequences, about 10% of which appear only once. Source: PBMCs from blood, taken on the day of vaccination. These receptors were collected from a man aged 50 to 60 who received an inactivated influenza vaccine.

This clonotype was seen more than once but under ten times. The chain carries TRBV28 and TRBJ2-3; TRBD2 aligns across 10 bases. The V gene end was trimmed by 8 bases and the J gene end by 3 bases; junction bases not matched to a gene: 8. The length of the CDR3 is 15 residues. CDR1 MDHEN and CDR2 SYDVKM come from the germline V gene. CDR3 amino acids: CASGRASGRTDTQYF. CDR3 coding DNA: TGTGCCAGCGGTCGGGCTAGCGGGAGAACAGATACGCAGTATTTT.

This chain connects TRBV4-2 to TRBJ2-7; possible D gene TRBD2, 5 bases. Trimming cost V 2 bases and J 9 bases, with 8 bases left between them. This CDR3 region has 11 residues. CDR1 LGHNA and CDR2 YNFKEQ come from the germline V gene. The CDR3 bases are TGTGCCAGCAGCCAACTAGGGAGGCAGTACTTC. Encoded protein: CASSQLGRQYF.

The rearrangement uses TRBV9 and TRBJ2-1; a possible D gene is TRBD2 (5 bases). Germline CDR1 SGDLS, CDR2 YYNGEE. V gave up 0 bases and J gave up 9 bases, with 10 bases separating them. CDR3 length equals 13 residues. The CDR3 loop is CASSVVSEGEQFF. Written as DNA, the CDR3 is TGTGCCAGCAGCGTAGTAAGCGAGGGTGAGCAGTTCTTC.

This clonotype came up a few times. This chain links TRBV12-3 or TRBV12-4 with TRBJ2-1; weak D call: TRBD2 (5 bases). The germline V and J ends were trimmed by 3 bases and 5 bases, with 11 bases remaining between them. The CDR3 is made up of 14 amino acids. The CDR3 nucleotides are TGTGCCAGCAGTTTCCCCGGGGTCCACAATGAGCAGTTCTTC. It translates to CASSFPGVHNEQFF.

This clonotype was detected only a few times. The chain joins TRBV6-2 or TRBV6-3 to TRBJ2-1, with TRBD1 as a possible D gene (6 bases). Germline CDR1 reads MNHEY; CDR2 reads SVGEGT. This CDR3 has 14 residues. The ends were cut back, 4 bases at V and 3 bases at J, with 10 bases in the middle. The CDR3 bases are TGTGCCAGCAGTTCCCAGGGGTTCTACAATGAGCAGTTCTTC. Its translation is CASSSQGFYNEQFF.

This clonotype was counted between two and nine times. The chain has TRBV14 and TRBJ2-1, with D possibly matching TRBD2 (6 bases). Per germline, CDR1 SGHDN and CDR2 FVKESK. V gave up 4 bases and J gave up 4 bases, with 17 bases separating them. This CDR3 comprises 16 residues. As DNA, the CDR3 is TGTGCCAGCAGCCCAATGTCCGCGGGGCCTTACAATGAGCAGTTCTTC. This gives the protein CASSPMSAGPYNEQFF.

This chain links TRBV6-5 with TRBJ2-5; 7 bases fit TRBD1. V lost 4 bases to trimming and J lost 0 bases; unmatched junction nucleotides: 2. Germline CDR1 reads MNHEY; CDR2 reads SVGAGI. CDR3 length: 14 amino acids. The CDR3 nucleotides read TGTGCCAGCAGTTGGGACAGCCACCAAGAGACCCAGTACTTC. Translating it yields CASSWDSHQETQYF.

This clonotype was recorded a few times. CDR3 loop: CASSQLAGLDTDTQYF. The CDR3 nucleotides read TGTGCCAGCAGCCAATTAGCGGGGTTAGACACAGATACGCAGTATTTT. The chain couples TRBV4-2 to TRBJ2-3; TRBD2 aligns across 8 bases. The length of the CDR3 is 16 residues. Looked up from germline, CDR1 is LGHNA and CDR2 is YNFKEQ. With 2 bases clipped from V and 2 bases from J, the junction kept 6 bases outside the gene matches.

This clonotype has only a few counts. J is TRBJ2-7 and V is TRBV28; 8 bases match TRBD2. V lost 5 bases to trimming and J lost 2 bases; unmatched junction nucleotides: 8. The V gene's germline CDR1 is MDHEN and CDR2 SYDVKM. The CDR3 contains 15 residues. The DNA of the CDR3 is TGTGCCAGCAGTCCTACCCCTAGCGGGCCCTACGAGCAGTACTTC. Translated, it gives CASSPTPSGPYEQYF. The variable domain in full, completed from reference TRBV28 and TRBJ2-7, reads DVKVTQSSRYLVKRTGEKVFLECVQDMDHENMFWYRQDPGLGLRLIYFSYDVKMKEKGDIPEGYSVSREKKERFSLILESASTNQTSMYLCASSPTPSGPYEQYFGPGTRLTVT.

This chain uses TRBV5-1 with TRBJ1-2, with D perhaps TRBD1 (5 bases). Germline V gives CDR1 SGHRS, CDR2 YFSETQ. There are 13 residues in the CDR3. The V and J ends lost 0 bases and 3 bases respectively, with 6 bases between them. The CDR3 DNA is TGCGCCAGCAGCTTGGGGACATACTATGGCTACACCTTC. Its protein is CASSLGTYYGYTF.

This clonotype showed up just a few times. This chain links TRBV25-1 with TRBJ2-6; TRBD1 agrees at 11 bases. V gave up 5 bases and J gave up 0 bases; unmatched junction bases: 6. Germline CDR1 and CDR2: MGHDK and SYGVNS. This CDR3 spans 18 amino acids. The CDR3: CASSTRTGGGSGANVLTF. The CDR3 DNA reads TGTGCCAGCAGTACCCGGACAGGGGGCGGCTCTGGGGCCAACGTCCTGACTTTC.

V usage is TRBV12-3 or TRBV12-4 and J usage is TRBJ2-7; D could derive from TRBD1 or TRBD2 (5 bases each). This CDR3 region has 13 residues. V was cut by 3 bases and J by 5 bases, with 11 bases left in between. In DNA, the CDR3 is TGTGCCAGCAGTTTCCGAGGGGTTGACGAGCAGTACTTC. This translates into CASSFRGVDEQYF.

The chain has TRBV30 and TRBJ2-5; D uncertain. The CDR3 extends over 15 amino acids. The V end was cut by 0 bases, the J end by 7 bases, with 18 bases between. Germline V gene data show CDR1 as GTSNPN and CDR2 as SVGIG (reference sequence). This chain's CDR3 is CAWSVGPPLRATQYF. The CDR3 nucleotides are TGTGCCTGGAGTGTCGGTCCCCCGCTTCGGGCGACCCAGTACTTC.

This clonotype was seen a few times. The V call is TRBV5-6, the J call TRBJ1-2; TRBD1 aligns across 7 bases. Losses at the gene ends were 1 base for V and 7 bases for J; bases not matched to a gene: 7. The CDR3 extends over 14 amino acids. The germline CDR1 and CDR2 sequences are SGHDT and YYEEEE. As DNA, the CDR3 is TGTGCCAGCAGCTTGCACAGGGGACGCTCTGGCTACACCTTC. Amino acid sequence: CASSLHRGRSGYTF.

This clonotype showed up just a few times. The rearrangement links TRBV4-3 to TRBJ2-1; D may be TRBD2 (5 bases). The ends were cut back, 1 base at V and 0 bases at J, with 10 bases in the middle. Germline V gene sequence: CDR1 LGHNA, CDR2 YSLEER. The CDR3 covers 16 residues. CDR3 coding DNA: TGCGCCAGCAGCCAAGTGACGGGGAGCTCCTACAATGAGCAGTTCTTC. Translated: CASSQVTGSSYNEQFF.

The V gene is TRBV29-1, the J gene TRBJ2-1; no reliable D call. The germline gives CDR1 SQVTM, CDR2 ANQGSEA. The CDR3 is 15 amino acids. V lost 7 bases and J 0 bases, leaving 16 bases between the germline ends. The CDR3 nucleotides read TGCAGCGCGGCCGAGACCGATAGCTCCTACAATGAGCAGTTCTTC. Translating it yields CSAAETDSSYNEQFF.

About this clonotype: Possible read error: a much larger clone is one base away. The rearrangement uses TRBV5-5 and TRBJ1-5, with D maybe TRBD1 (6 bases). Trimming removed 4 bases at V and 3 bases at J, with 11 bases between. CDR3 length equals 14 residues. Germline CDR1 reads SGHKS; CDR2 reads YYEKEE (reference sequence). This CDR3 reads CASSADRINQPQHF. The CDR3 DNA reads TGTGCCAGCAGCGCGGACAGAATCAATCAGCCCCAGCATTTT.

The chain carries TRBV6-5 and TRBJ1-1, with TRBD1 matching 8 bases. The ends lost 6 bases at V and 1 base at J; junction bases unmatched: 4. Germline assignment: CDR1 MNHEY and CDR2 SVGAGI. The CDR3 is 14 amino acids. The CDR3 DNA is TGTGCCAGCAGATTAGGACAGGGGAACACTGAAGCTTTCTTT. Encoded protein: CASRLGQGNTEAFF.

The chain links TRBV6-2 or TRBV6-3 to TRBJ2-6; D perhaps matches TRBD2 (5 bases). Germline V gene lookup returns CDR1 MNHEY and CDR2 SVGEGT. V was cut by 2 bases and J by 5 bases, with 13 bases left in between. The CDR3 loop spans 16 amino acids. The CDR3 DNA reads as TGTGCCAGCAGTTACGTAGGAGGTGGAAGGGCCAACGTCCTGACTTTC. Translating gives CASSYVGGGRANVLTF.

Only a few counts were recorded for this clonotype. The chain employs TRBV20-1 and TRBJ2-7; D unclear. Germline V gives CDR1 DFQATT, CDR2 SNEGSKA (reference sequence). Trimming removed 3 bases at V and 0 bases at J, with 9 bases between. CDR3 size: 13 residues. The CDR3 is CSASSPGSYEQYF. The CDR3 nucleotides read TGCAGTGCTAGCTCACCAGGCTCCTACGAGCAGTACTTC.

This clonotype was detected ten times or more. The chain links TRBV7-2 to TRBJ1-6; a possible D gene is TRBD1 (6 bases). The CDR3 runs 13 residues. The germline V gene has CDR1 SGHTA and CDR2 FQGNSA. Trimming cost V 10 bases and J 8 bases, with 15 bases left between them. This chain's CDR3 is CATTDSRHSPLHF. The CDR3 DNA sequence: TGTGCCACCACGGACAGTAGACATTCACCCCTCCACTTT.

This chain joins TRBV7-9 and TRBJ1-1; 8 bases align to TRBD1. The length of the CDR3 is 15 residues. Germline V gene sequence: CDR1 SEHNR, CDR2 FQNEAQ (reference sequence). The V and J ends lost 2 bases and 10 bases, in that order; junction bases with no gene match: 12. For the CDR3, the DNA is TGTGCCAGCAGCTTAAGTTTGGGCAGGGGGCCGGCAGCTTTCTTT. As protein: CASSLSLGRGPAAFF.

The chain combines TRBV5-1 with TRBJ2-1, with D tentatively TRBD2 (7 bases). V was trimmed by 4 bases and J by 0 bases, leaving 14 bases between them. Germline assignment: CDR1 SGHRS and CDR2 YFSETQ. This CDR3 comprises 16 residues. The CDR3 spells CASSPGGRVSYNEQFF. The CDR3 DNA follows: TGCGCCAGCAGCCCGGGGGGCAGGGTCTCCTACAATGAGCAGTTCTTC. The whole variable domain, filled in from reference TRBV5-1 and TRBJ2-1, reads KAGVTQTPRYLIKTRGQQVTLSCSPISGHRSVSWYQQTPGQGLQFLFEYFSETQRNKGNFPGRFSGRQFSNSRSEMNVSTLELGDSALYLCASSPGGRVSYNEQFFGPGTRLTVL.

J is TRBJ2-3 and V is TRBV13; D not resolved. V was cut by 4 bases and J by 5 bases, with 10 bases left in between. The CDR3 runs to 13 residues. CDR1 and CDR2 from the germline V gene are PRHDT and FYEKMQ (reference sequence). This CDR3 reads CASSSYGGDTQYF. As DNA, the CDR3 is TGTGCCAGCAGCTCATATGGCGGAGATACGCAGTATTTT.

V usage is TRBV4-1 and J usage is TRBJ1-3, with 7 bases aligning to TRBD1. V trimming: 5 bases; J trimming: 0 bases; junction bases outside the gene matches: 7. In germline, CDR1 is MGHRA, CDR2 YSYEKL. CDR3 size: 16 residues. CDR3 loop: CASSLGQLFSGNTIYF. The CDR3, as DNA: TGCGCCAGCAGCTTGGGACAGCTTTTCTCTGGAAACACCATATATTTT.

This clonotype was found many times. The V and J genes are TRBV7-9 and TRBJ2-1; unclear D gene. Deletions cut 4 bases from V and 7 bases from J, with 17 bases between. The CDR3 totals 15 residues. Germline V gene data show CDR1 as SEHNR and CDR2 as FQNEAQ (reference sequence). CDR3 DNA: TGTGCCAGCAGCTCCCCATACGCGGCTGGGAATGAGCAGTTCTTC. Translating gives CASSSPYAAGNEQFF. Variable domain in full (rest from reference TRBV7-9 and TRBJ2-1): DTGVSQNPRHKITKRGQNVTFRCDPISEHNRLYWYRQTLGQGPEFLTYFQNEAQLEKSRLLSDRFSAERPKGSFSTLEIQRTEQGDSAMYLCASSSPYAAGNEQFFGPGTRLTVL.

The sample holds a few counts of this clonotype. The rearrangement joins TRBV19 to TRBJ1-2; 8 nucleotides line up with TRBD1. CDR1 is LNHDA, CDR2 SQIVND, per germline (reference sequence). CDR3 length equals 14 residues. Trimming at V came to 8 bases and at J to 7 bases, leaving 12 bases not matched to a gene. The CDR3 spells CASRLTGAPPGYTF. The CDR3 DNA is TGTGCCAGTCGACTGACAGGGGCTCCACCTGGCTACACCTTC.

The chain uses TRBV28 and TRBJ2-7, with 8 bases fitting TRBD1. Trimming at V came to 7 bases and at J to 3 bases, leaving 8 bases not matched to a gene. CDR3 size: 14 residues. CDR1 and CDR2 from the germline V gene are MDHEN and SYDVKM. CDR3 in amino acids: CASKRQGKIYEQYF. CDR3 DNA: TGTGCCAGCAAGCGACAGGGGAAGATCTACGAGCAGTACTTC.

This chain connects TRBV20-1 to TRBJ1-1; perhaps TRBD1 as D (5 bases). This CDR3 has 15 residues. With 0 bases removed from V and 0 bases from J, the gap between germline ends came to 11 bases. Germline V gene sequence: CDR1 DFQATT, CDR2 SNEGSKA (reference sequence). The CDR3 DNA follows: TGCAGTGCTAGAGATTGGGGGGGAATGAACACTGAAGCTTTCTTT. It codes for CSARDWGGMNTEAFF.

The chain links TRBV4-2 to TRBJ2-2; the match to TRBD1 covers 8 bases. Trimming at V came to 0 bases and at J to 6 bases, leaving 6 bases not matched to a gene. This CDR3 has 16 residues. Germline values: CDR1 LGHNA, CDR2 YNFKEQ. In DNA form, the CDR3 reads TGTGCCAGCAGCCAAGAGGGCAGGGGGCGCTCCGGGGAGCTGTTTTTT. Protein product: CASSQEGRGRSGELFF.